These T cell receptor beta chains were read from a single sample in a study of regulatory T cells in long-lasting Graves disease. In TCRdb, the multiplex PCR reads were re-called with MiXCR into one record per CDR3 protein. The table has a few hundred thousand distinct CDR3 sequences, 23% seen once. Material: peripheral blood mononuclear cells (PBMCs), obtained when the disease was refractory, from a patient treated with antithyroid drugs. The receptors derive from a female donor with Graves disease. CDR3s include the opening cysteine and the closing phenylalanine or tryptophan. D genes are given only for firm matches. The size entry is marked missing in some rows and otherwise reads once, few, many or a size class.

>TRBV6-2/TRBV6-3|TRBJ2-5|NA|many
TGTGCCAGCAGTTACTCGAAGGGTGTTCAGGGTTCGCGGGAGACCCAGTACTTC
CASSYSKGVQGSRETQYF
>TRBV30|TRBJ2-7|NA|NA
TGTGCCTGGAGTGTACTTAGGGAGCAGTACTTC
CAWSVLREQYF
>TRBV7-2|TRBJ2-5|TRBD1|NA
TGTGCCAGCAGCTTGGGTAGGACAGGACCGCCCGAGACCCAGTACTTC
CASSLGRTGPPETQYF
>TRBV15|TRBJ2-4|NA|few
TGTGCCACCAGCGGGAGCTGGAGCCGGAACATTCAGTACTTC
CATSGSWSRNIQYF
>TRBV10-3|TRBJ2-7|NA|few
TGTGCCATCAGTGCATTAGGGGACGAGCAGTACTTC
CAISALGDEQYF
>TRBV7-7|TRBJ2-2|TRBD1|few
TGTGCTAGCAGGACCATCGGACAGGGACGAACCGGGGAGCTGTTTTTT
CASRTIGQGRTGELFF
>TRBV6-1|TRBJ1-5|NA|many
TGTGCCAGCAGTACAGGGCAGAAGCCCCAGCATTTT
CASSTGQKPQHF
>TRBV3-1|TRBJ2-5|NA|many
TGTGCCAGCAGCAGGAACAAGGAGTCGGGGACCCAGTACTTC
CASSRNKESGTQYF
>TRBV6-1|TRBJ2-2|TRBD1|NA
TGTGCCAGCAGTGTACAGGGGAAGGCCGGGGAGCTGTTTTTT
CASSVQGKAGELFF
>TRBV28|TRBJ1-6|NA|many
TGTGCCAGCACCCCCCGCGCGAGCAGACTTTACAATTCACCCCTCCACTTT
CASTPRASRLYNSPLHF
>TRBV29-1|TRBJ1-1|NA|few
TGCAGCGTTGAGGGGCCCAACGAGCCAGGGGCTTTCTTT
CSVEGPNEPGAFF
>TRBV20-1|TRBJ2-7|TRBD2|NA
TGCAGTGCTAGAGGGAGCACTAGCGGGACCCTCTACGAGCAGTACTTC
CSARGSTSGTLYEQYF
>TRBV28|TRBJ2-6|NA|few
TGTGCCAGCAAGGGGGGGCTTTCTGGGGCCAACGTCCTGACTTTC
CASKGGLSGANVLTF
>TRBV19|TRBJ1-1|NA|once
TGTGCCAGTAGTATAGATGCGGGTGTCACTGAAGCTTTCTTT
CASSIDAGVTEAFF
>TRBV20-1|TRBJ2-2|NA|NA
TGCAGTGCCGGCCTTCGGGGGGCGCGGGACACCGGGGAGCTGTTTTTT
CSAGLRGARDTGELFF
>TRBV15|TRBJ1-4|NA|NA
TGTGCCACCAGCAGAGGGAATAATGAAAAACTGTTTTTT
CATSRGNNEKLFF
>TRBV7-8|TRBJ1-1|NA|many
TGTGCCAGCAGCCCCCAAACAGGGTACACTGAAGCTTTCTTT
CASSPQTGYTEAFF
>TRBV7-8|TRBJ2-4|NA|few
TGTGCCAGCATCGGGTCAGGTGATGCAACTAGCCGGGGGAACATTCAGTACTTC
CASIGSGDATSRGNIQYF
>TRBV5-5|TRBJ1-1|NA|NA
TGTGCCAGCAGCTTTTCCGGTTTCAACACTGAAGCTTTCTTT
CASSFSGFNTEAFF
>TRBV2|TRBJ2-5|NA|many
TGTGCCAGCGGTGGACTCGACGGTGGGACCCAGTACTTC
CASGGLDGGTQYF
>TRBV27|TRBJ2-7|NA|many
TGTGCCAGCAGCCGGGGTTGGACAGAGCTTACCTACGAGCAGTACTTC
CASSRGWTELTYEQYF
>TRBV6-6|TRBJ2-7|TRBD2|few
TGTGCCAGCAGTTACTCGACTTCTAGCGGGTTCCACGAGCAGTACTTC
CASSYSTSSGFHEQYF
>TRBV19|TRBJ1-5|NA|few
TGTGCCAGTAGTGCCGTGGGTCAGCCCCAGCATTTT
CASSAVGQPQHF
>TRBV19|TRBJ2-4|TRBD2|few
TGTGCCAGTAGTTCCTCCGGGACTACAATTCTAGCCAAAAACATTCAGTACTTC
CASSSSGTTILAKNIQYF
>TRBV14|TRBJ2-1|NA|NA
TGTGCCAGCAGCCAAGATTTGCTATCGATATCCTACAATGAGCAGTTCTTC
CASSQDLLSISYNEQFF
>TRBV7-3|TRBJ1-4|NA|many
TGTGCCAGCAGCTCCATAGCGACTCGTATAAATGAAAAACTGTTTTTT
CASSSIATRINEKLFF
>TRBV24-1|TRBJ2-5|NA|NA
TGTGCCACCAGTGACCCCCAGGGAGGCAGGGAGACCCAGTACTTC
CATSDPQGGRETQYF
>TRBV7-9|TRBJ2-7|TRBD1|NA
TGTGCCAGCAGTCAGACAGGGGGGACGGACTACGAGCAGCACTTC
CASSQTGGTDYEQHF
>TRBV24-1|TRBJ1-5|NA|few
TGTGCCACCACCGGTCAGCCCCAGCATTTT
CATTGQPQHF
>TRBV7-3|TRBJ1-2|NA|few
TGTGCCAGCAGCTCAGACCCCGGACAGACCGGCTATGGCTACACCTTC
CASSSDPGQTGYGYTF
>TRBV2|TRBJ1-4|NA|many
TGTGCCAGCAGTGGGGTCCGGGCCCGAGGTGGGGAAAAACTGTTTTTT
CASSGVRARGGEKLFF
>TRBV6-1|TRBJ1-6|NA|NA
TGTGCCAGCACCCCAGGCCCCAATTCACCCCTCCACTTT
CASTPGPNSPLHF
>TRBV6-9|TRBJ2-7|TRBD2|NA
TGTGCCAGCAGTTACCTAGCGGGAGGGCCGAATCCGGAGGAGCAGTACTTC
CASSYLAGGPNPEEQYF
>TRBV9|TRBJ1-1|TRBD1|NA
TGTGCCAGCAGCCGTTATGGGACAGGGGGCATCAAGGACACTGAAGCTTTCTTT
CASSRYGTGGIKDTEAFF
>TRBV2|TRBJ1-1|NA|many
TGTGCCAGCAGTGAAGCGCTTCAGGGCAGGGTGAATCCTGAAGCTTTCTTT
CASSEALQGRVNPEAFF
>TRBV18|TRBJ1-3|NA|NA
TGTGCCAGCTCACCAGAGTTTACTGGAAACACCATATATTTT
CASSPEFTGNTIYF
>TRBV6-1|TRBJ1-1|NA|NA
TGTGCCAGCAGAAAAACAGGCGCCACTGAAGCTTTCTTT
CASRKTGATEAFF
>TRBV29-1|TRBJ1-2|TRBD1|many
TGCAGCGTCAAGACAGGGGGGAGCTATGGCTACACCTTC
CSVKTGGSYGYTF
>TRBV12-3/TRBV12-4|TRBJ2-2|NA|many
TGTGCCAGCAGTTTAGGGGGGTCCGGGGAGCTGTTTTTT
CASSLGGSGELFF
>TRBV3-1|TRBJ1-2|NA|few
TGTGCCAGCAGCCCGACTCTTGGGGTAAACCGCAGGGGCTACACCTTC
CASSPTLGVNRRGYTF
>TRBV29-1|TRBJ1-1|NA|NA
TGCAGCGTTGTACAGTCAGCTGAAGCTTTCTTT
CSVVQSAEAFF
>TRBV5-1|TRBJ1-5|NA|NA
TGCGCCAGCAGCCGGGAGGGGAATAGCAATCAGCCCCAGCATTTT
CASSREGNSNQPQHF
>TRBV6-2/TRBV6-3|TRBJ1-3|NA|few
TGTGCCAGCAGTTACGGGGGTGCCAGGAGCTCTGGAAACACCATATATTTT
CASSYGGARSSGNTIYF
>TRBV20-1|TRBJ1-5|NA|few
TGCAGTGCTAGAGACAACAGGGGCAATCAGCCCCAGCATTTT
CSARDNRGNQPQHF
>TRBV5-1|TRBJ1-4|NA|few
TGCGCCAGCAGCCTCGGCGGGATCACAACTAATGAAAAACTGTTTTTT
CASSLGGITTNEKLFF
>TRBV6-5|TRBJ1-5|NA|many
TGTGCCAGCAGTTACTCGGTGGGGCAGGGACGGCAGCCCCAGCATTTT
CASSYSVGQGRQPQHF
>TRBV28|TRBJ2-7|NA|few
TGTGCCAGCAGTTTAGTAGTTTCCACCTACGAGCAGTACTTC
CASSLVVSTYEQYF
>TRBV6-5|TRBJ2-1|TRBD1|few
TGTGCCAGCAGTTCTCGGACAGGGCTGAGGTCGAATGAGCAGTTCTTC
CASSSRTGLRSNEQFF
>TRBV20-1|TRBJ1-1|NA|NA
TGCAGTGCTAGGGGGCTAGACCTTCCCTGGGGGGACACTGAAGCTTTCTTT
CSARGLDLPWGDTEAFF
>TRBV5-1|TRBJ1-2|NA|NA
TGCGCCAGCAGCTTGGGGGGGCTCAATGGCTACACCTTC
CASSLGGLNGYTF
>TRBV5-1|TRBJ2-7|NA|NA
TGCGCCAGCAGCTTGGAGTCAGGGCGGTTTCGCGAGCAGTACTTC
CASSLESGRFREQYF
>TRBV12-3/TRBV12-4|TRBJ1-5|NA|NA
TGTGCCAGCAGTTTAGACGGCTACAATCAGCCCAAGCATTTT
CASSLDGYNQPKHF